The present T cell receptor beta chain was sequenced within a study of cytomegalovirus exposure and HLA in healthy donors. Germline loops: CDR1 SGHNT, CDR2 YYREEE (reference sequence). The V segment lost 3 bases and the J segment 3 bases; nucleotides outside the gene matches: 5. CDR3 size: 15 residues. A multiplex PCR was run with 60 Vbeta primers and 13 Jbeta primers. The protocol was immunoSEQ multiplex PCR, while the TCRdb copy is restricted to in-frame clones and leaves out a portion. Of about 67,000 clones listed, 85% to 90% are singletons. Sequenced: PBMCs. This receptor was taken from a woman between 25 and 40 years old in good health and CMV-seropositive. The chain is built from TRBV5-4 and TRBJ2-7; 11 bases agree with TRBD2. In DNA, the CDR3 is TGTGCCAGCAGCTCTGCCGGGACTAGCGGCTACGAGCAGTACTTC. Its translation: CASSSAGTSGYEQYF.